The clone carrying this T cell receptor beta chain appeared a few times. Antigen: not known. A single record per CDR3 protein comes from TCRdb applying MiXCR to the 5' RACE reads. This sample has 50,000 to 65,000 distinct CDR3 sequences; around 7% occur once, and the top ten carry 2.9%. The data belong to a study of spatial heterogeneity in lung cancer. Time point denoted: sample taken at primary tumor resection. Sequencing of whole RNA from tumor, nontumor lung or frozen PBMC involved no sorting. Broader study findings: Blood carried ubiquitous expanded tumor TCRs more at resection than follow-up.

Germline V lookup: CDR1 MNHEY, CDR2 SMNVEV (reference sequence). The CDR3 length is 15 residues. V lost 4 bases and J lost 14; bases outside the gene matches: 11. This TCR was recovered from a female donor with early-stage non-small cell lung cancer. The rearrangement links TRBV27 to TRBJ1-6, with TRBD1 matching 10 bases. This sample comprised PBMCs, obtained at surgery. CDR3 in amino acids: CASSSWTGGDFTLHF. Written as DNA, the CDR3 is TGTGCCAGCAGTTCCTGGACAGGGGGTGACTTCACCCTCCACTTT.